Below, 5 T cell receptor beta chains from the same sample are listed, as sequenced in a study of blood T cells in healthy people across ages. A J-beta primer mix and a sample-barcoded 5' primer were used in a second PCR of about 6 to 12 cycles. TCRdb called the 5' RACE reads again in MiXCR, with one record for every CDR3 protein. The repertoire holds 1.5 million to 2 million distinct CDR3 sequences, roughly 30% seen once, with 7.7% in the top ten. The sequenced material came from blood. The receptors here all came from a woman aged 25-40 years in good health.

The sample holds many counts of this clonotype. CDR3 in amino acids: CAIRDGTSGNNEQFF. CDR3 nucleotides: TGTGCCATCAGGGACGGGACTAGCGGGAACAATGAGCAGTTCTTC. V gene TRBV10-3 combines with J gene TRBJ2-1; TRBD2 matches at 13 bases. The CDR3 runs 15 residues. Germline loops: CDR1 ENHRY, CDR2 SYGVKD. V lost 6 bases and J lost 5; bases outside the gene matches: 4.

A few counts support this clonotype. The chain links TRBV18 to TRBJ1-2; no clear D. V was cut by 1 base and J by 5 bases, with 14 bases left in between. CDR1 KGHSH and CDR2 LQKENI come from the germline V gene. The CDR3 consists of 15 residues. The CDR3 reads CASSPQASTEYGYTF. CDR3 bases: TGTGCCAGCTCACCACAGGCGTCAACCGAGTATGGCTACACCTTC.

This clonotype was observed a handful of times. The chain combines TRBV20-1 with TRBJ2-3; TRBD1 or TRBD2 may be the D gene (5 bases each). CDR1 and CDR2 from the germline V gene are DFQATT and SNEGSKA (reference sequence). V lost 6 bases to trimming and J lost 6 bases, with 13 bases between them. This CDR3 has 12 amino acids. The CDR3 is CSASRGEDTQYF. The CDR3, as DNA: TGCAGTGCCTCCCGAGGGGAGGATACGCAGTATTTT.

This clonotype appeared a few times. The chain couples TRBV6-5 to TRBJ1-1, with 7 bases identical to TRBD1. Germline CDR1 is MNHEY and CDR2 is SVGAGI. The length of the CDR3 is 14 residues. V shed 2 bases and J 5 bases; nucleotides not matched to a gene: 5. CDR3 sequence: CASSYDRERTEAFF. The DNA for the CDR3 is TGTGCCAGCAGTTACGACAGGGAGAGGACTGAAGCTTTCTTT.

Only a few counts were recorded for this clonotype. The genes are TRBV12-3 or TRBV12-4 and TRBJ1-1; 9 nucleotides agree with TRBD1. This CDR3 is 16 amino acids long. V dropped 6 bases and J dropped 5; count of bases not matched to a gene: 13. The CDR3 sequence: CASRRNRGLIGTEAFF. In DNA form, the CDR3 reads TGTGCCAGCAGAAGAAACAGGGGGCTTATTGGAACTGAAGCTTTCTTT.